This T cell receptor beta chain was recovered during a study of cytomegalovirus exposure and HLA in healthy donors. Germline assignment: CDR1 MDHEN and CDR2 SYDVKM. V gave up 4 bases and J gave up 0 bases; unmatched junction bases: 10. This CDR3 has 17 amino acids. Sequencing used immunoSEQ multiplex PCR; TCRdb keeps in-frame clones, though not all of them. The table includes around 200,000 clones, 88% detected once. This sequence joins TRBV28 and TRBJ1-2; 8 nucleotides agree with TRBD1. The sample was PBMCs. The clonotype comes from a woman aged 18-29 years in good health and CMV-seronegative. The CDR3 region has the DNA TGTGCCAGCAGTTCCCCCCCCGGGGACAGGTCTAACTATGGCTACACCTTC. It specifies CASSSPPGDRSNYGYTF.